This is a list of T cell receptor beta chains from one sample in a study of tumor-infiltrating lymphocytes in oesophageal squamous cell carcinoma. TCRdb recomputed calls from the PCR reads with MiXCR, one row per CDR3 protein. The data contain 20,000 to 25,000 distinct CDR3 sequences, under 50% of them singletons. Sequenced input: esophageal tumor tissue. The receptors shown here come from a male donor with esophageal squamous cell carcinoma. The CDR3 runs from the conserved cysteine through the conserved F or W. A D gene is named only where the DNA matches it firmly. The size field is filled for only some rows; it gives once, few, many or a size class.

clone_size j_call d_call v_call cdr3_nt cdr3_aa
few TRBJ2-1 TRBD2 TRBV7-3 TGTGCCAGCAGCCTGAGAGGCGGGAGGGACAATGAGCAGTTCTTC CASSLRGGRDNEQFF
medium-sized TRBJ2-5 TRBD2 TRBV5-4 TGTGCCAGCACCCTCTGGCGGGGGGGCGGGGAGACCCAGTACTTC CASTLWRGGGETQYF
many TRBJ1-1 - TRBV7-9 TGTGCCAGCAGCACCACCACCGGAGCGGGCACTGAAGCTTTCTTT CASSTTTGAGTEAFF
many TRBJ2-1 - TRBV6-1 TGTGCCAGCAGTTCTCTCCCCGGACTGGGCCATGAGCAGTTCTTC CASSSLPGLGHEQFF
many TRBJ2-3 TRBD1 TRBV11-3 TGTGCCAGCAGCAAATCAGGGGGCCCAGATACGCAGTATTTT CASSKSGGPDTQYF
- TRBJ2-5 TRBD1 TRBV24-1 TGTGCCACCAGTGATCTCGGACAGGGGCTCGAGACCCAGTACTTC CATSDLGQGLETQYF
many TRBJ2-1 - TRBV18 TGTGCCAGCTCCCTAGACACGACTCAGTCCGGGTTCTTC CASSLDTTQSGFF
few TRBJ1-3 TRBD1 TRBV6-5 TGTGCCAGCACTTACGGGACAGGCGCGTCTGGAAACACCATATATTTT CASTYGTGASGNTIYF
many TRBJ2-7 - TRBV25-1 TGTGCCAGCAGTGTCCAGGGGGGTGCGCAGTACTTC CASSVQGGAQYF
- TRBJ1-2 - TRBV7-9 TGTGCCAGCAGCCTGGGAGGGGGGGATGGTGATGGCTACACCTTC CASSLGGGDGDGYTF
many TRBJ2-7 TRBD2 TRBV24-1 TGTGCCACCGCGGGAGATAGGGCGCACGAGCAGTACTTC CATAGDRAHEQYF
- TRBJ1-1 - TRBV28 TGTGCCAGCAGTTTGGTTTCCCTGGTTCTTGGTTATATGGGGGTCACTGAAGCTTTCTTT CASSLVSLVLGYMGVTEAFF
- TRBJ2-7 - TRBV6-2/TRBV6-3 TGTGCCAGCAGTTACTCGTTCGGCTCCTACGAGCAGTACTTC CASSYSFGSYEQYF
- TRBJ2-1 - TRBV9 TGTGCCAGCAGCGTAAGGGGATCGGCCTACAATGAGCAGTTCTTC CASSVRGSAYNEQFF
many TRBJ2-2 - TRBV5-1 TGCGCCAGCAGCTCCGGACAAATTAGGTACACCGGGGAGCTGTTTTTT CASSSGQIRYTGELFF
many TRBJ2-1 TRBD1 TRBV11-2 TGTGCCAGCAGCTATGGACAGGATGAGCAGTTCTTC CASSYGQDEQFF
- TRBJ2-7 TRBD2 TRBV19 TGTGCCAGTAGTATTCCAAGCGGGGCCTCGGGCGAGCAGTACTTC CASSIPSGASGEQYF
few TRBJ2-1 - TRBV6-5 TGTGCCAGCAGTTACACCGCCGGGACCCACTCCTACAATGAGCAGTTCTTC CASSYTAGTHSYNEQFF
- TRBJ2-1 TRBD2 TRBV7-3 TGTGCCAGCAGCTTAGAGCGGGGGGCCGGTGAGACCCAGTTCTTC CASSLERGAGETQFF
- TRBJ2-5 - TRBV9 TGTGCCAGCAGCGCCATAAATGTCCGCTACAATGAGCAGTACTTC CASSAINVRYNEQYF
- TRBJ2-5 TRBD2 TRBV7-2 TGTGCCAGCAGCCCCGGGGGAGGGAGAGAGACCCAGTACTTC CASSPGGGRETQYF
once TRBJ2-1 TRBD2 TRBV27 TGTGCCAGCAGTTTATGGGCGGGAGTGTTAGGAGGCAATGAGCAGTTCTTC CASSLWAGVLGGNEQFF
many TRBJ2-7 - TRBV7-9 TGTGCCAGCAGCTCCCATGAGCAGTACTTC CASSSHEQYF
- TRBJ2-1 TRBD2 TRBV12-3/TRBV12-4 TGTGCCACCAAACTAGCGGGAGGTAGTGAGCAGTTCTTC CATKLAGGSEQFF
few TRBJ2-5 - TRBV7-3 TGTGCCAGCAGCTCGCCCGGGGGTATTGCAGATACGCAGTACTTC CASSSPGGIADTQYF